This TCR beta chain was captured by sequencing in a study of Graves' ophthalmopathy and Graves' hyperthyroidism. General observations from the study: A majority of expanded thyroid clonotypes exceeding 0.001 frequency were likewise present in blood. For separating ophthalmopathy from stable hyperthyroidism, a 13-signature model gave over 85% sensitivity and approximately 76% specificity.

This clonotype was recorded many times. Its antigen is unknown. Serum thyroxine and TRAb, along with clinical symptoms, thyroid ultrasound and orbital computed tomography, were what diagnosis relied on. For repertoire sequencing, the TCR beta CDR3 regions were amplified from RNA transcripts. An initial RT-PCR round employing HTBI primers preceded a second-round multiplex PCR. TCRdb recomputed calls from the multiplex PCR reads with MiXCR, one row per CDR3 protein. Of over a million distinct CDR3 sequences listed, about 36% are singletons. Sequencing input: peripheral blood or thyroid tissue (not recorded which). The sequence came from an adult man with Graves' hyperthyroidism.

CDR3 coding DNA: TGTGCCAGCAGCTTAGAGTATTGGGAGACCCAGTACTTC. Translating it yields CASSLEYWETQYF. The chain joins TRBV7-8 to TRBJ2-5, with unresolved D. V was clipped by 1 base and J by 5 bases, with 8 bases between them. Germline V lookup: CDR1 SGHVS, CDR2 FQNEAQ. This CDR3 has 13 amino acids.